This is a list of T cell receptor beta chains from one sample in a study of Ad26.COV2.S vaccination and SARS-CoV-2 variants. The repertoire was sequenced with immunoSEQ multiplex PCR; TCRdb's copy has only in-frame clones and lacks some. This table has about 250,000 clones, about 90% appearing once. Sequences were derived from peripheral blood, sampled in a trial of Ad26.COV2.S vaccine versus placebo. The receptors originated from a person between 18 and 65 years old who received the Ad26.COV2.S COVID-19 vaccine or a placebo. Each CDR3 is given with its conserved first and last residue. A D gene is named only where the DNA matches it firmly. Size tells how often a clone was seen (once, few, many) or the class of an expanded clone, and some rows leave it out.

D gene: -
J gene: TRBJ1-1
V gene: TRBV5-5
clone size: few
CDR3 DNA: TGTGCCAGCAGAGAAGATTTGAACACTGAAGCTTTCTTT
CDR3 protein: CASREDLNTEAFF

D gene: -
J gene: TRBJ2-3
V gene: TRBV4-2
clone size: -
CDR3 DNA: TGTGCCAGCAGCCAAGAGAAGGGTCCAGATACGCAGTATTTT
CDR3 protein: CASSQEKGPDTQYF

D gene: -
J gene: TRBJ2-7
V gene: TRBV30
clone size: -
CDR3 DNA: TGTGCCTGGTCCCCAGGGGGACTCGAGCAGTACTTC
CDR3 protein: CAWSPGGLEQYF

D gene: TRBD1
J gene: TRBJ1-5
V gene: TRBV6-5
clone size: -
CDR3 DNA: TGTGCCAGCAGTTCCTATGTCAGGGGGGAGCCCCAGCATTTT
CDR3 protein: CASSSYVRGEPQHF

D gene: -
J gene: TRBJ1-1
V gene: TRBV3-1/TRBV3-2
clone size: -
CDR3 DNA: TGTGCCAGCGGACTACAGGGTCGGACTGAAGCTTTCTTT
CDR3 protein: CASGLQGRTEAFF

D gene: -
J gene: TRBJ2-1
V gene: TRBV2
clone size: -
CDR3 DNA: TGTGCCAGCAGTGAGCTGACAGAAAAGGATGAGCAGTTCTTC
CDR3 protein: CASSELTEKDEQFF

D gene: TRBD1
J gene: TRBJ1-6
V gene: TRBV3-1/TRBV3-2
clone size: -
CDR3 DNA: TGTGCCAGCAGCCTATTGGACAGGGCGAATTCACCCCTCCACTTT
CDR3 protein: CASSLLDRANSPLHF

D gene: TRBD1
J gene: TRBJ1-5
V gene: TRBV3-1/TRBV3-2
clone size: few
CDR3 DNA: TGTGCCAGCTCGGACAGGGCAGGGCAGCCCCAGCATTTT
CDR3 protein: CASSDRAGQPQHF

D gene: TRBD1
J gene: TRBJ1-1
V gene: TRBV5-6
clone size: -
CDR3 DNA: TGTGCCAGCAGCTTCCAACAGGGGGGCAACACTGAAGCTTTCTTT
CDR3 protein: CASSFQQGGNTEAFF

D gene: TRBD1
J gene: TRBJ2-7
V gene: TRBV5-6
clone size: -
CDR3 DNA: TGTGCCAGCAGCCACGGACAGGGCAGCGAGCAGTACTTC
CDR3 protein: CASSHGQGSEQYF

D gene: -
J gene: TRBJ2-1
V gene: TRBV11-2
clone size: -
CDR3 DNA: TGTGCCAGCAGCAATACTAGGGGCAATGAGCAGTTCTTC
CDR3 protein: CASSNTRGNEQFF

D gene: TRBD1
J gene: TRBJ1-1
V gene: TRBV7-8
clone size: -
CDR3 DNA: TGTGCCAGCAGCTTTTTACAGGGGACGAACACTGAAGCTTTCTTT
CDR3 protein: CASSFLQGTNTEAFF

D gene: -
J gene: TRBJ1-3
V gene: TRBV9
clone size: -
CDR3 DNA: TGTGCCAGCAGCGTATACGTACAGAGCTCTGGAAACACCATATATTTT
CDR3 protein: CASSVYVQSSGNTIYF

D gene: -
J gene: TRBJ2-1
V gene: TRBV6-5
clone size: -
CDR3 DNA: TGTGCCAGCAGTTACGGGACGCCCGGGGACAATGAGCAGTTCTTC
CDR3 protein: CASSYGTPGDNEQFF

D gene: -
J gene: TRBJ2-1
V gene: TRBV4-1
clone size: -
CDR3 DNA: TGCGCCAGCAGCCATACGACTAGCAATGAGCAGTTCTTC
CDR3 protein: CASSHTTSNEQFF

D gene: -
J gene: TRBJ1-1
V gene: TRBV2
clone size: few
CDR3 DNA: TGTGCCAGCAGTGTCGAGGTCACTGAAGCTTTCTTT
CDR3 protein: CASSVEVTEAFF

D gene: -
J gene: TRBJ1-1
V gene: TRBV12-3/TRBV12-4
clone size: -
CDR3 DNA: TGTGCCAGCAGTTTAGCGGCGGGGAGAGCTTTCTTT
CDR3 protein: CASSLAAGRAFF

D gene: -
J gene: TRBJ1-4
V gene: TRBV28
clone size: -
CDR3 DNA: TGTGCCAGCAGTTTTACCGGGGGGAGTGAAAAACTGTTTTTT
CDR3 protein: CASSFTGGSEKLFF

D gene: -
J gene: TRBJ2-5
V gene: TRBV13
clone size: -
CDR3 DNA: TGTGCCAGCAGCTTAGCGGGAGTCGGAGAGACCCAGTACTTC
CDR3 protein: CASSLAGVGETQYF

D gene: -
J gene: TRBJ2-2
V gene: TRBV9
clone size: -
CDR3 DNA: TGTGCCAGCAGCGTAGGACACCGGAACACCGGGGAGCTGTTTTTT
CDR3 protein: CASSVGHRNTGELFF

D gene: TRBD2
J gene: TRBJ2-1
V gene: TRBV10-3
clone size: -
CDR3 DNA: TGTGCCATCGGATCCCCCCTGGGACTAGCGGATTCCTACAATGAGCAGTTCTTC
CDR3 protein: CAIGSPLGLADSYNEQFF

D gene: -
J gene: TRBJ2-6
V gene: TRBV4-1
clone size: -
CDR3 DNA: TGCGCCAGCAGCCCCACTCTCCGACCGGGACGGATACTATCTGGGGCCAACGTCCTGACTTTC
CDR3 protein: CASSPTLRPGRILSGANVLTF

D gene: TRBD1
J gene: TRBJ2-1
V gene: TRBV5-1
clone size: -
CDR3 DNA: TGCGCCAGCAGCGCCCCGAACAGGGGTGACGGTGAGCAGTTCTTC
CDR3 protein: CASSAPNRGDGEQFF

D gene: -
J gene: TRBJ1-1
V gene: TRBV27
clone size: -
CDR3 DNA: TGTGCCAGCAGCTCCCTTCCGGTAATTCGGGGGAAGGCTTTCTTT
CDR3 protein: CASSSLPVIRGKAFF

D gene: -
J gene: TRBJ1-5
V gene: TRBV6-6
clone size: -
CDR3 DNA: TGTGCCAGCAGTTACACGCAGGGACAAACCTTTGGGCCCCAGCATTTT
CDR3 protein: CASSYTQGQTFGPQHF

D gene: -
J gene: TRBJ2-7
V gene: TRBV12-3/TRBV12-4
clone size: -
CDR3 DNA: TGTGCCAGCAGTTTGGGGCAGACCTACGAGCAGTACTTC
CDR3 protein: CASSLGQTYEQYF

D gene: -
J gene: TRBJ1-1
V gene: TRBV27
clone size: -
CDR3 DNA: TGTGCCAGCAGTTTAAACAGAGGCGCTGAAGCTTTCTTT
CDR3 protein: CASSLNRGAEAFF

D gene: -
J gene: TRBJ1-4
V gene: TRBV5-8
clone size: -
CDR3 DNA: TGTGCCAGCAGCCTCGGGAGGATTAATGAAAAACTGTTTTTT
CDR3 protein: CASSLGRINEKLFF

D gene: -
J gene: TRBJ1-2
V gene: TRBV13
clone size: -
CDR3 DNA: TGTGCCAGCAGCCATTCCTACGATCGATGGGGCTACACCTTC
CDR3 protein: CASSHSYDRWGYTF

D gene: -
J gene: TRBJ2-3
V gene: TRBV6-5
clone size: -
CDR3 DNA: TGTGCCAGCAGGTCTGACCAAGGCACAGATACGCAGTATTTT
CDR3 protein: CASRSDQGTDTQYF

D gene: -
J gene: TRBJ2-7
V gene: TRBV13
clone size: -
CDR3 DNA: TGTGCCAGCAGCTTTCAGGGCACCTACGAGCAGTACTTC
CDR3 protein: CASSFQGTYEQYF

D gene: -
J gene: TRBJ2-5
V gene: TRBV7-6
clone size: -
CDR3 DNA: TGTGCCAGCAGCTTCACTCAGGGGCTCGGGGAGACCCAGTACTTC
CDR3 protein: CASSFTQGLGETQYF

D gene: TRBD2
J gene: TRBJ2-7
V gene: TRBV4-2
clone size: -
CDR3 DNA: TGTGCCAGCAGCCTTACAGCGGGAGCCCACGAGCAGTACTTC
CDR3 protein: CASSLTAGAHEQYF

D gene: -
J gene: TRBJ1-6
V gene: TRBV19
clone size: -
CDR3 DNA: TGTGCCAGTAGTACGGACACCGGAGGATCACCCCTCCACTTT
CDR3 protein: CASSTDTGGSPLHF

D gene: -
J gene: TRBJ2-7
V gene: TRBV7-9
clone size: -
CDR3 DNA: TGTGCCAGCAGCTTTATGCAGGGTTCTTACGAGCAGTACTTC
CDR3 protein: CASSFMQGSYEQYF

D gene: -
J gene: TRBJ1-5
V gene: TRBV3-1/TRBV3-2
clone size: -
CDR3 DNA: TGTGCCAGCAGCCAAGACAGGGGAGGTCAGCCCCAGCATTTT
CDR3 protein: CASSQDRGGQPQHF

D gene: TRBD1
J gene: TRBJ1-1
V gene: TRBV2
clone size: -
CDR3 DNA: TGTGCCAGCAGTCAGGGGGGACAGATGTACACTGAAGCTTTCTTT
CDR3 protein: CASSQGGQMYTEAFF

D gene: -
J gene: TRBJ2-1
V gene: TRBV6-5
clone size: -
CDR3 DNA: TGTGCCAGCACGCTCCGGGGGGCCCCCTCGGACGAGCAGTTCTTC
CDR3 protein: CASTLRGAPSDEQFF

D gene: TRBD2
J gene: TRBJ2-2
V gene: TRBV14
clone size: few
CDR3 DNA: TGTGCCAGCAGCCCCCTAGCGGGACTGAACACCGGGGAGCTGTTTTTT
CDR3 protein: CASSPLAGLNTGELFF

D gene: -
J gene: TRBJ1-5
V gene: TRBV29-1
clone size: -
CDR3 DNA: TGCAGCGCGCGGGACTTAGATGGCAATCAGCCCCAGCATTTT
CDR3 protein: CSARDLDGNQPQHF

D gene: -
J gene: TRBJ2-5
V gene: TRBV14
clone size: once
CDR3 DNA: TGTGCCAGCAGCCATGGTGCGTGGACACAGTACTTC
CDR3 protein: CASSHGAWTQYF

D gene: TRBD1
J gene: TRBJ1-2
V gene: TRBV30
clone size: few
CDR3 DNA: TGTGCCTGGAGTGTAAAAGGGGGCAGTTTCTATGGCTACACCTTC
CDR3 protein: CAWSVKGGSFYGYTF

D gene: -
J gene: TRBJ1-2
V gene: TRBV12-3/TRBV12-4
clone size: -
CDR3 DNA: TGTGCCAGCAAAAAAGCGGTTGGCTACACCTTC
CDR3 protein: CASKKAVGYTF

D gene: -
J gene: TRBJ1-2
V gene: TRBV19
clone size: -
CDR3 DNA: TGTGCCAGTTCTCCCAGCGGCAGGGGCCACTATGGCTACACCTTC
CDR3 protein: CASSPSGRGHYGYTF

D gene: -
J gene: TRBJ1-5
V gene: TRBV19
clone size: -
CDR3 DNA: TGTGCCAGTAGAGATCAGGGGTTGTATAGCAATCAGCCCCAGCATTTT
CDR3 protein: CASRDQGLYSNQPQHF